These 32 T cell receptor beta chains were all obtained from the same sample, sequenced in a study of Graves' ophthalmopathy and Graves' hyperthyroidism. CDR3 regions of TCR beta were amplified from RNA transcripts. HTBI-primed RT-PCR formed the first round, and a multiplex PCR formed the second. A single record per CDR3 protein comes from TCRdb applying MiXCR to the multiplex PCR reads. The profile covers 300,000 to 350,000 distinct CDR3 sequences, with about a sixth appearing a single time and about 12% taken by the ten largest. Sequencing was performed on peripheral blood. The receptors were gathered from an adult man with Graves' ophthalmopathy.

This clonotype was detected ten times or more. The chain joins TRBV28 to TRBJ2-2; TRBD1 matches 8 bases. V was clipped by 5 bases and J by 2 bases; unmatched bases: 13. CDR1 and CDR2 (germline): MDHEN, SYDVKM. The CDR3 is made up of 18 amino acids. The chain's CDR3 is CASSPQGEGTGNTGELFF. Written as DNA, the CDR3 is TGTGCCAGCAGTCCCCAGGGGGAAGGGACAGGTAACACCGGGGAGCTGTTTTTT.

As regards this clonotype: One base away lies a much larger clone, so this may be a sequencing read error. The V and J genes are TRBV5-4 and TRBJ2-7, with 8 bases matching TRBD1. Germline V CDR1 and CDR2: SGHNT, YYREEE (reference sequence). J gave up 2 bases and V 4 bases, and 8 bases lay outside the gene matches. This CDR3 comprises 15 residues. The CDR3 sequence is CASSHVDRVPYEQYF. CDR3 nucleotides: TGTGCCAGCAGCCACGTGGACAGGGTACCCTACGAGCAGTACTTC.

This clonotype was counted ten times or more. CDR3 DNA: TGCAGCGTTCCCAGATCGGAAGGGGCCAACGTCCTGACTTTC. This translates into CSVPRSEGANVLTF. The chain combines TRBV29-1 with TRBJ2-6; no firm D call. Germline loops: CDR1 SQVTM, CDR2 ANQGSEA. V was cut by 5 bases and J by 4 bases, with 12 bases left in between. The CDR3 sequence is 14 residues long. Supplemented by reference TRBV29-1 and TRBJ2-6, the full variable domain reads SAVISQKPSRDICQRGTSLTIQCQVDSQVTMMFWYRQQPGQSLTLIATANQGSEATYESGFVIDKFPISRPNLTFSTLTVSNMSPEDSSIYLCSVPRSEGANVLTFGAGSRLTVL.

The rearrangement links TRBV11-1 to TRBJ2-5, with TRBD2 identical over 11 bases. Germline CDR1 reads SGHAT; CDR2 reads FQDESV (reference sequence). V lost 5 bases to trimming and J lost 4 bases; unmatched junction nucleotides: 18. The CDR3 runs to 19 residues. CDR3 sequence reads: CASSRRTSGYYTFGETQYF. CDR3 nucleotide sequence: TGTGCCAGCAGCCGCCGGACTAGCGGGTACTACACCTTTGGAGAGACCCAGTACTTC.

There are many counts of this clonotype. This chain connects TRBV6-5 to TRBJ1-5; a weak D match, TRBD1 (5 bases). The germline V and J ends were trimmed by 10 bases and 5 bases, with 21 bases remaining between them. Per germline, CDR1 MNHEY and CDR2 SVGAGI. There are 15 residues in the CDR3. The CDR3 DNA reads TGTGCCACAATCTACGGGACCCCTAGTTATCAGCCCCAGCATTTT. Translation gives CATIYGTPSYQPQHF.

This clonotype appeared many times. The genes are TRBV20-1 and TRBJ1-1; 9 bases are a match to TRBD1. This CDR3 comprises 16 residues. Germline loops: CDR1 DFQATT, CDR2 SNEGSKA (reference sequence). J lost 4 bases, V lost 0 bases, and 9 bases had no gene match. CDR3 sequence reads: CSARDRLKTGGTEAFF. The DNA for the CDR3 is TGCAGTGCTAGAGATAGGCTCAAGACAGGGGGCACTGAAGCTTTCTTT.

At least ten counts were recorded for this clonotype. V is TRBV12-3 or TRBV12-4 and J is TRBJ1-5; D might be TRBD1 (6 bases). The CDR3 has 15 amino acids. Trimming took 7 bases from V and 0 from J, leaving 13 bases between them. The CDR3 region is CASKPQGPSNQPQHF. The CDR3, as DNA: TGTGCCAGCAAGCCCCAGGGGCCTAGCAATCAGCCCCAGCATTTT.

The J gene is TRBJ1-1, the V gene TRBV18; D is ambiguous. The CDR3 sequence is 13 residues long. CDR1 and CDR2 (germline): KGHSH, LQKENI. The V end was cut by 5 bases, the J end by 1 base, with 8 bases between. The CDR3 DNA follows: TGTGCCAGCTCAGAACTGGCGAACACTGAAGCTTTCTTT. It is translated as CASSELANTEAFF. The full variable domain, in which reference TRBV18 and TRBJ1-1 provide the parts outside the CDR3, is NAGVMQNPRHLVRRRGQEARLRCSPMKGHSHVYWYRQLPEEGLKFMVYLQKENIIDESGMPKERFSAEFPKEGPSILRIQQVVRGDSAAYFCASSELANTEAFFGQGTRLTVV.

This clonotype was counted at least ten times. The CDR3 coding sequence is TGTGCCAGCAGCTTATTAGTAGGGGGCACTGAAGCTTTCTTT. Its translation: CASSLLVGGTEAFF. The rearrangement uses TRBV7-9 and TRBJ1-1, with a possible D match to TRBD1 (6 bases). Germline V gives CDR1 SEHNR, CDR2 FQNEAQ (reference sequence). V was trimmed by 2 bases and J by 4 bases, leaving 11 bases between them. This CDR3 has 14 residues.

This clonotype has a count of ten or more. The CDR3 loop is CSAREDGQAISPLHF. The CDR3, as DNA: TGCAGTGCTAGAGAGGACGGACAAGCAATTTCACCCCTCCACTTT. The gene calls are TRBV20-1 and TRBJ1-6; D is perhaps TRBD1 (5 bases). The CDR3 runs to 15 residues. Looked up from germline, CDR1 is DFQATT and CDR2 is SNEGSKA (reference sequence). The germline V and J ends were trimmed by 0 bases and 9 bases, with 15 bases remaining between them.

This clonotype was counted ten times or more. The chain links TRBV11-1 to TRBJ2-7; D unclear. Germline CDR1 reads SGHAT; CDR2 reads FQDESV (reference sequence). V gave up 5 bases and J gave up 4 bases, with 21 bases separating them. The length of the CDR3 is 16 residues. CDR3 in DNA: TGTGCCAGCAGCCTCGGCGGCCAGAGACCCCTGTACGAGCAGTACTTC. The encoded protein is CASSLGGQRPLYEQYF.

This clonotype was seen at least ten times. In nucleotides, the CDR3 is TGTGCCAGCAGTTACGGGCTCGGACAGGGGGCGAACACTGAAGCTTTCTTT. Its translation: CASSYGLGQGANTEAFF. V usage is TRBV6-2 or TRBV6-3 and J usage is TRBJ1-1; 11 nucleotides align to TRBD1. Germline assignment: CDR1 MNHEY and CDR2 SVGEGT. V trimming: 2 bases; J trimming: 1 base; junction bases outside the gene matches: 6. The CDR3 totals 17 residues.

The chain uses TRBV6-5 and TRBJ1-5; D might be TRBD1 (5 bases). Between the trimmed V and J ends, which lost 6 bases and 6 bases, there was a span of 21 bases. The CDR3 is made up of 16 amino acids. Germline V gene sequence: CDR1 MNHEY, CDR2 SVGAGI. The CDR3 coding sequence is TGTGCCAGCAGAAACTCGGGGGGGGACGGGGTTCAGCCCCAGCATTTT. Amino acids: CASRNSGGDGVQPQHF.

This clonotype was recorded at least ten times. The gene calls are TRBV11-2 and TRBJ2-5; 12 nucleotides agree with TRBD2. Per the germline V gene, CDR1 is SGHAT and CDR2 is FQNNGV. V lost 1 base to trimming and J lost 6 bases; unmatched junction nucleotides: 3. The CDR3 has 15 residues. Here the CDR3 DNA reads TGTGCCAGCAGCTTAGGTCTAGCGGGAGGGAAGACCCAGTACTTC. It encodes CASSLGLAGGKTQYF.

This clonotype was recorded many times. V gene TRBV2 combines with J gene TRBJ2-5; D is perhaps TRBD1 (8 bases). The V end lost 6 bases, the J end lost 7 bases, and 18 bases lay between the germline ends. The CDR3 is 14 amino acids. The germline CDR1 and CDR2 sequences are SNHLY and FYNNEI. The CDR3: CASRLGTGGGTQYF. CDR3 in DNA: TGTGCCAGCAGACTCGGGACAGGCGGGGGGACCCAGTACTTC.

V and J are TRBV28 and TRBJ1-5, with TRBD1 as a possible D gene (6 bases). This CDR3 region has 14 residues. From germline, CDR1 is MDHEN and CDR2 SYDVKM. V lost 10 bases and J 6 bases, leaving 19 bases between the germline ends. CDR3 amino acids: CAIRLRGWGQPQHF. In DNA, the CDR3 is TGTGCCATCAGACTCAGGGGCTGGGGTCAGCCCCAGCATTTT. The entire variable domain, with the rest obtained from reference TRBV28 and TRBJ1-5, is as follows: DVKVTQSSRYLVKRTGEKVFLECVQDMDHENMFWYRQDPGLGLRLIYFSYDVKMKEKGDIPEGYSVSREKKERFSLILESASTNQTSMYLCAIRLRGWGQPQHFGDGTRLSIL.

The sample holds many counts of this clonotype. This sequence joins TRBV11-2 and TRBJ1-2, with TRBD1 matching 7 bases. The germline V gene has CDR1 SGHAT and CDR2 FQNNGV. J gave up 0 bases and V 6 bases, and 7 bases lay outside the gene matches. The CDR3 loop spans 15 amino acids. Here the CDR3 reads CASRPSGTANYGYTF. The CDR3 nucleotides are TGTGCCAGCAGACCCTCGGGGACAGCTAACTATGGCTACACCTTC.

The table lists this clonotype with many counts. The V and J genes are TRBV6-1 and TRBJ1-3; possible D gene TRBD1, 5 bases. Germline CDR1 reads MNHNS; CDR2 reads SASEGT. V was cut by 9 bases and J by 0 bases, with 15 bases left in between. This CDR3 is 15 amino acids long. For the CDR3, the DNA is TGTGCCAGTGCTCGGGGCGCCAACTCTGGAAACACCATATATTTT. Translation: CASARGANSGNTIYF.

This clonotype has only a few counts. This chain links TRBV7-2 with TRBJ1-1, with D possibly being TRBD1 (5 bases). Germline CDR1 reads SGHTA; CDR2 reads FQGNSA. The CDR3 spans 14 residues. Trimming shortened V by 4 bases and J by 5 bases, and 14 bases separated the two germline ends. The CDR3 DNA follows: TGTGCCAGCAGCTCACAGGTGTTACGGACTGAAGCTTTCTTT. It specifies CASSSQVLRTEAFF. The variable domain in full, with the rest retrieved from reference TRBV7-2 and TRBJ1-1, is GAGVSQSPSNKVTEKGKDVELRCDPISGHTALYWYRQSLGQGLEFLIYFQGNSAPDKSGLPSDRFSAERTGGSVSTLTIQRTQQEDSAVYLCASSSQVLRTEAFFGQGTRLTVV.

The chain joins TRBV12-3 or TRBV12-4 to TRBJ1-6; no clear D gene. This CDR3 has 15 residues. The V gene lost 7 bases and the J gene lost 2 bases, with 12 bases spanning the gap. The CDR3 nucleotides read TGTGCCAGCAAACCTGGAGCAACCTATAATTCACCCCTCCACTTT. Its translation: CASKPGATYNSPLHF.

This clonotype was observed at least ten times. This chain's CDR3 is CATSDSGTSLYEQYF. Written as DNA, the CDR3 is TGTGCCACCAGTGATTCCGGGACCTCTCTATACGAGCAGTACTTC. The chain uses TRBV24-1 and TRBJ2-7; D is possibly TRBD1 or TRBD2 (5 bases each). The CDR3 covers 15 residues. Germline V CDR1 and CDR2: KGHDR, SFDVKD. The V end was cut by 2 bases, the J end by 4 bases, with 14 bases between.

This clonotype was detected only a few times. V and J are TRBV6-1 and TRBJ2-7, with D possibly called TRBD1 or TRBD2 (5 bases each). Germline CDR1 MNHNS, CDR2 SASEGT. The CDR3 totals 16 residues. Trimming pared 5 bases from V and 6 bases from J, leaving 23 bases between. The CDR3 coding sequence is TGTGCCAGCAGTCCCTCCGGGACGGCGAAAAGTGGCGAGCAGTACTTC. Translating it yields CASSPSGTAKSGEQYF.

The V and J genes are TRBV30 and TRBJ2-6; TRBD1 aligns across 7 bases. Trimming at V came to 4 bases and at J to 0 bases, leaving 6 bases not matched to a gene. Germline V gene sequence: CDR1 GTSNPN, CDR2 SVGIG (reference sequence). The CDR3 spans 16 residues. CDR3 bases: TGTGCCTGGACCGGGGACAGAAGCTCTGGGGCCAACGTCCTGACTTTC. Protein sequence: CAWTGDRSSGANVLTF.

This clonotype was recorded many times. The J gene is TRBJ2-7, the V gene TRBV20-1, with TRBD2 matching over 9 bases. Germline CDR1 reads DFQATT; CDR2 reads SNEGSKA (reference sequence). The CDR3 is made up of 14 amino acids. V was clipped by 6 bases and J by 1 base; unmatched bases: 7. DNA of the CDR3: TGCAGTGCCTATAGCGGGAGTCTATCCTACGAGCAGTACTTC. Translating gives CSAYSGSLSYEQYF.

This clonotype was counted many times. This chain links TRBV7-2 with TRBJ2-7; the D call may be TRBD1 or TRBD2 (5 bases each). Trimming pared 5 bases from V and 1 base from J, leaving 15 bases between. The CDR3 extends over 15 amino acids. Germline V gives CDR1 SGHTA, CDR2 FQGNSA. DNA of the CDR3: TGTGCCAGCAGCGCATCCGGGACGGTATCCTACGAGCAGTACTTC. This encodes CASSASGTVSYEQYF.

This clonotype came up many times. CDR3 nucleotide sequence: TGTGCCAGCAGCTTGGTAATCTATTACGGGGAGCTGTTTTTT. Translating it yields CASSLVIYYGELFF. The chain joins TRBV5-5 to TRBJ2-2; D is undetermined. Germline V gene sequence: CDR1 SGHKS, CDR2 YYEKEE (reference sequence). Trimming removed 0 bases from V and 7 bases from J, with 10 bases in between. The CDR3 runs to 14 residues.

The table lists this clonotype with many counts. The chain employs TRBV4-1 and TRBJ2-2, with D possibly being TRBD2 (6 bases). CDR1 is MGHRA, CDR2 YSYEKL, per germline. Trimming cost V 1 base and J 3 bases, with 12 bases left between them. CDR3 length: 16 residues. The CDR3 spells CASSQGELAYTGELFF. The CDR3 DNA reads TGCGCCAGCAGCCAAGGTGAACTAGCCTACACCGGGGAGCTGTTTTTT.

This clonotype was recorded many times. The genes are TRBV18 and TRBJ1-2, with D uncertain. The CDR3 consists of 13 residues. Trimming took 4 bases from V and 8 from J, leaving 14 bases between them. The V gene's germline CDR1 is KGHSH and CDR2 LQKENI. CDR3 residues: CASSQTDGGGYTF. The CDR3, as DNA: TGTGCCAGCTCACAGACGGACGGAGGGGGCTACACCTTC.

This clonotype was detected many times. The rearrangement uses TRBV20-1 and TRBJ2-2; TRBD1 agrees at 9 bases. The germline gives CDR1 DFQATT, CDR2 SNEGSKA (reference sequence). The V and J ends lost 0 bases and 1 base, in that order; junction bases with no gene match: 3. The CDR3 has 16 residues. CDR3 sequence: CSARDPGQGNTGELFF. The CDR3, as DNA: TGCAGTGCTAGAGACCCGGGACAGGGGAACACCGGGGAGCTGTTTTTT.

The rearrangement links TRBV28 to TRBJ2-5, with 13 bases fitting TRBD2. Germline CDR1 MDHEN, CDR2 SYDVKM. With V trimmed by 3 bases and J by 4 bases, 8 bases remained unmatched. CDR3 size: 17 residues. The CDR3 loop is CASSLRGTSGIGETQYF. DNA for the CDR3: TGTGCCAGCAGTTTGAGGGGGACTAGCGGGATCGGAGAGACCCAGTACTTC. The variable domain in full, with the rest retrieved from reference TRBV28 and TRBJ2-5, is DVKVTQSSRYLVKRTGEKVFLECVQDMDHENMFWYRQDPGLGLRLIYFSYDVKMKEKGDIPEGYSVSREKKERFSLILESASTNQTSMYLCASSLRGTSGIGETQYFGPGTRLLVL.

This clonotype was observed a handful of times. With a much larger clone just one base away, this may be a read error. The genes are TRBV5-1 and TRBJ2-2; D is unresolved. Germline V gene lookup returns CDR1 SGHRS and CDR2 YFSETQ. The CDR3 covers 15 residues. This CDR3 is CVSSLAERNTGELFF. In DNA, the CDR3 is TGCGTCAGCAGCTTGGCCGAACGGAACACCGGGGAGCTGTTTTTT.

The table lists this clonotype with many counts. The chain uses TRBV5-1 and TRBJ1-1; D is possibly TRBD1 (6 bases). The CDR3 covers 15 residues. The germline gives CDR1 SGHRS, CDR2 YFSETQ. Trimming shortened V by 0 bases and J by 1 base, and 10 bases separated the two germline ends. CDR3 DNA: TGCGCCAGCAGCTTGGCCGAGACAGGGAACACTGAAGCTTTCTTT. This translates into CASSLAETGNTEAFF.